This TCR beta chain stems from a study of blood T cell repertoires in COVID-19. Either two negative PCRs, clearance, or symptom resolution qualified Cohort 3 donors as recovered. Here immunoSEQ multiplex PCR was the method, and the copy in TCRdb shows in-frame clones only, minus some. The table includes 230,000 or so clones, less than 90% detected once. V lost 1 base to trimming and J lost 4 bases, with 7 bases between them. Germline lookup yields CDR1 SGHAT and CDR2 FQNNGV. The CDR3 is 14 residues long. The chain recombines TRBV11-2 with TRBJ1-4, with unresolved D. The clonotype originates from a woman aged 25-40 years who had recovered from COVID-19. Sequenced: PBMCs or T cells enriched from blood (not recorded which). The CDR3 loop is CASSLAQVNEKLFF. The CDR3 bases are TGTGCCAGCAGCTTAGCGCAGGTTAATGAAAAACTGTTTTTT.